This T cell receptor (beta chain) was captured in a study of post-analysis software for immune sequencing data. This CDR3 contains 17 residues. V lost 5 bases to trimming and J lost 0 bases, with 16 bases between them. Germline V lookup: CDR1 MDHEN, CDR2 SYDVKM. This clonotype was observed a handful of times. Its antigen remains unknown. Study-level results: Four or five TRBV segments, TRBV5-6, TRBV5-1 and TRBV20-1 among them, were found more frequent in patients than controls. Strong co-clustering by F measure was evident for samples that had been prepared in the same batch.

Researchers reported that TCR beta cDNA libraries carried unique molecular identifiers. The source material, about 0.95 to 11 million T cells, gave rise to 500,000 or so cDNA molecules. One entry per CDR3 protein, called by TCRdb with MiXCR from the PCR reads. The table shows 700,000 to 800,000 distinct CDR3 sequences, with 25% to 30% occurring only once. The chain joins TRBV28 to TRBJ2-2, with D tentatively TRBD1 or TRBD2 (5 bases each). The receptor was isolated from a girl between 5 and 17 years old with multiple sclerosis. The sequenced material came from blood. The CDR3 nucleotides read TGTGCCAGCAGTGGGGGTACACGTATCCCGAACACCGGGGAGCTGTTTTTT. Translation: CASSGGTRIPNTGELFF.